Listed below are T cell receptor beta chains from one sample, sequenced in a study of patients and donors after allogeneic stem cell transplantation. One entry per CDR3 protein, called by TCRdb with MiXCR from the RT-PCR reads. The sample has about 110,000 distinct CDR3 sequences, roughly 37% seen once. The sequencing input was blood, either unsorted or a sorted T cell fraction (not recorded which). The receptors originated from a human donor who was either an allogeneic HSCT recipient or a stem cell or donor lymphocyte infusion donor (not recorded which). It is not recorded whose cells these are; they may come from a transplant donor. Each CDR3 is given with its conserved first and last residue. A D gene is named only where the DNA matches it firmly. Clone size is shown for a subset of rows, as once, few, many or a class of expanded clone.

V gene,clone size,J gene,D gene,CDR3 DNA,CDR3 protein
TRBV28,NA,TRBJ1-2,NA,TGTGCCAGCAGTTTAGTGGGAAGAGGCTACACCTTC,CASSLVGRGYTF
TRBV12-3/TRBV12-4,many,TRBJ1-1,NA,TGTGCCAGCTGTTGGGGTCGTGAGCACACTGAAGCTTTCTTT,CASCWGREHTEAFF
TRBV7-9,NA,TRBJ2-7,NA,TGTGCCAGCAGCTCGGCGGCTCCCTCCTACGAGCAGTACTTC,CASSSAAPSYEQYF
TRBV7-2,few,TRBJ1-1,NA,TGTGCCAGCAGCTTAGTCCCGGGACAAGAGACTGAAGCTTTCTTT,CASSLVPGQETEAFF
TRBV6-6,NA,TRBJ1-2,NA,TGTGCCAGCAGGAGGGTAAAGCAGGAAGGGTATGGCTACACCTTC,CASRRVKQEGYGYTF
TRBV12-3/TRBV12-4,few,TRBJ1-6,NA,TGTGCCAGCAGTTTCTGGGGTAATAATTCACCCCTCCACTTT,CASSFWGNNSPLHF
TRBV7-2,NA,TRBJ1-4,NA,TGTGCCAGCAGCTTAGCCCCACACAGGGACCGGAGTGAAAAACTGTTTTTT,CASSLAPHRDRSEKLFF
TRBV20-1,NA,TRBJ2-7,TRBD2,TGCAGTGCTGCCCCGGGGCTAGCGGACTACGAGCAGTACTTC,CSAAPGLADYEQYF
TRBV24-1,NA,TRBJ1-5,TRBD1,TGTGCCACCAGTGATTTCGTGGGGACAGGGGTGGATAGCAATCAGCCCCAGCATTTT,CATSDFVGTGVDSNQPQHF
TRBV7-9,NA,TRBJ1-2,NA,TGTGCCAGCAGCACCTTGGGCGCAGGGCACACCTACACCTTC,CASSTLGAGHTYTF
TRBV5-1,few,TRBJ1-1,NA,TGCGCCAGCAGCTTGGCCAGGAGGAACACTGAAGCTTTCTTT,CASSLARRNTEAFF
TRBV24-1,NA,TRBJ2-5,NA,TGTGCCACCAGACGGGTTCGGGAGACCCAGTACTTC,CATRRVRETQYF
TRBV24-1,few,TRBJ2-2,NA,TGTGCCACCAGTGAATTGACCGGGGAGCTGTTTTTT,CATSELTGELFF